This TCR beta chain was profiled in a study of beta chain features in type 1 diabetes. General observations from the study: Sequencing of cDNA might inflate the share of cells that strongly express TCR.

This clone was counted a few times. Its cognate antigen is unknown. The study reverse transcribed the entire isolated RNA, so it sequenced expressed TCRB transcripts. Sequencing was performed with immunoSEQ multiplex PCR; in TCRdb, only in-frame clones are kept and a portion is missing. The sample holds roughly 370,000 clones, approximately 15% seen once. The receptor's source is a man between 25 and 39 years old in good health. Sequenced: naive CD4+ T cells from blood.

CDR3 region: CASSAGQGVKNGYTF. CDR3 bases: TGTGCCAGCAGTGCCGGACAGGGGGTGAAGAATGGCTACACCTTC. The chain joins TRBV25-1 to TRBJ1-2, with 10 bases identical to TRBD1. The CDR3 runs 15 residues. J gave up 6 bases and V 4 bases, and 8 bases lay outside the gene matches. The germline CDR1 and CDR2 sequences are MGHDK and SYGVNS.